This entry concerns a single TCR beta chain. Its antigen is not identified. This CDR3 spans 15 amino acids. Germline V gene data show CDR1 as SEHNR and CDR2 as FQNEAQ (reference sequence). V lost 0 bases and J lost 4; bases outside the gene matches: 4. This sample was taken from a study of identical twins. Study results and caveats: Cross-sectional statistical analysis was relied on for the conclusions, without the same donors being followed. For zero-insertion analyses, partial confounding could come from invariant MAIT and iNKT cells. Low generation probability was overrepresented in out-of-frame alpha sequences shared by twins.

TCRdb passed the 5' RACE reads through MiXCR, listing each CDR3 protein once. The sample consists of 540,000 or so distinct CDR3 sequences, under 25% of them appearing once. The data were also submitted as part of a second study, on yellow fever vaccine responses in identical twins. That study reports: Twins' vaccine T cell response reportedly gave the appearance of partial convergence and partial personalization.

Sequenced material: CD4+ T cells sorted from blood. This rearrangement joins TRBV7-9 to TRBJ2-3; 7 nucleotides match TRBD2. The receptor comes from a woman between 18 and 29 years old in good health. This CDR3 reads CASSLAGGLADTQYF. In DNA, the CDR3 is TGTGCCAGCAGCTTAGCGGGAGGGCTCGCAGATACGCAGTATTTT.